The entry that follows covers one T cell receptor beta chain sequence. This specimen belongs to a study of blood T cell repertoires in COVID-19. About the research overall: Collection of acute and convalescent COVID-19 samples took place in the United States, Italy and Spain. In each case, the material was cDNA or gDNA derived from T cells, B-cell-depleted T cells, or PBMCs.

In the original processing: The assay estimated nucleated cells by amplifying reference gene primers. Profiled with immunoSEQ multiplex PCR; TCRdb holds only in-frame clones, not every one. That table gives V, J and clone size, and the DNA gave D and trimming. In the table there are fewer than 90,000 clones, around three quarters of which are singletons. The germline gives CDR1 MNHEY, CDR2 SVGAGI. The CDR3 consists of 14 residues. J gave up 7 bases and V 10 bases, and 14 bases lay outside the gene matches. The rearrangement joins TRBV6-5 to TRBJ1-2; 8 nucleotides agree with TRBD1. Material: peripheral blood. This clonotype originated in a human donor in a cohort sampled during active COVID-19. The CDR3: CATSARGRFFGYTF. CDR3 in DNA: TGTGCCACCTCGGCCAGGGGGCGCTTTTTTGGCTACACCTTC.